The T cell receptor (beta chain) under discussion was sequenced for a study of blood T cell repertoires in COVID-19. In the study overall: COVID-19 samples, acute and convalescent, were from the United States, Italy and Spain. PBMCs, B-cell-depleted T cells, or T cells provided the cDNA or gDNA that made up the material.

Recruited during active infection, patients (from Seattle) were subsequently followed longitudinally. In the source study's methods: Amplifying reference gene primers gave estimates of nucleated cell counts. The table came from immunoSEQ multiplex PCR; TCRdb's copy has only in-frame clones and leaves some out. V and J calls and clone size follow that table, whereas D and trimming were derived from the DNA. The data contain a few hundred thousand clones, about nine tenths of them seen just once; the ten biggest clones take up 11%. Germline CDR1 reads KGHDR; CDR2 reads SFDVKD. The CDR3 runs 12 residues. V was clipped by 7 bases and J by 8 bases, with 13 bases between them.

The sequence was obtained from a young woman with COVID-19, enrolled during active disease. The chain combines TRBV24-1 with TRBJ1-2; D unresolved. The sample comprised peripheral blood. CDR3 sequence reads: CATSSGVSGYTF. The CDR3 coding sequence is TGTGCCACCAGCTCCGGAGTATCCGGCTACACCTTC.